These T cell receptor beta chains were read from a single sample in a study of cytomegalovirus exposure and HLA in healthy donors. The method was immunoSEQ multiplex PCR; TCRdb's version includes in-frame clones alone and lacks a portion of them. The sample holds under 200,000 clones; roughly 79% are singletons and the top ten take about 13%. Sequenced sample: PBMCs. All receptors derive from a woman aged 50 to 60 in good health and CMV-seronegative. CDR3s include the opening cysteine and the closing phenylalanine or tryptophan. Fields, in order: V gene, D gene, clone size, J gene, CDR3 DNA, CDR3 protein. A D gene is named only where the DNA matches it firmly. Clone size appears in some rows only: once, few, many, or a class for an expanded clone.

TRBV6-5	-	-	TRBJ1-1	TGTGCCAGCAGAACGTCAGGAAGTCGGACTGAAGCTTTCTTT	CASRTSGSRTEAFF
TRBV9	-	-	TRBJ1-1	TGTGCCAGCAGCGTAGACGCAGGGATGAACACTGAAGCTTTCTTT	CASSVDAGMNTEAFF
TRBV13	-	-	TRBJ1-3	TGTGCCAGCAGCCAGGGGAGATTCTCTGGAAACACCATATATTTT	CASSQGRFSGNTIYF
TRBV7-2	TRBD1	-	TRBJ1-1	TGTGCCAGCAGCCCATCGGGGACAGGGATTAGCTCCACTGAAGCTTTCTTT	CASSPSGTGISSTEAFF
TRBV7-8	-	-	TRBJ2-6	TGTGCCAGCAGCTTAGTACAGTACTCTGGGGCCAACGTCCTGACTTTC	CASSLVQYSGANVLTF
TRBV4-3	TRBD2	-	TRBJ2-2	TGCGCCAGCAGCCAAGATACTAGCGGGAGTACCGGGGAGCTGTTTTTT	CASSQDTSGSTGELFF
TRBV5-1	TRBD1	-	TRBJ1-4	TGCGCCAGCGGGACAGGGGATGAAAAACTGTTTTTT	CASGTGDEKLFF
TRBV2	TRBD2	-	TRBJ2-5	TGTGCCAGCAAAGATCCAGCGGGGGGGTACGAGACCCAGTACTTC	CASKDPAGGYETQYF
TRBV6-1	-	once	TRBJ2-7	TGTGCCAGCAGTGCGGGGGAGTCCTACGAGCAGTACTTC	CASSAGESYEQYF
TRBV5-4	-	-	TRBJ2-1	TGTGCCAGCAGCTTGGCCAAGGGAGGTCGAGACAATGAGCAGTTCTTC	CASSLAKGGRDNEQFF
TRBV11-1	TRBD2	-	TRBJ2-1	TGTGCCAGCAGCCTAACAAGCGGGGGGCATGAGCAGTTCTTC	CASSLTSGGHEQFF
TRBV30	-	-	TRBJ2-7	TGTGCCTGGAGTTTCGGGTACCCCCTACGCGAGCAGTACTTC	CAWSFGYPLREQYF
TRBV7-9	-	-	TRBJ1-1	TGTGCCAGCACCACCCCAGGATTTAACACTGAAGCTTTCTTT	CASTTPGFNTEAFF
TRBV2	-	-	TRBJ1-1	TGTGCCAGCAGTCCCGTAGGAGGCACTGAAGCTTTCTTT	CASSPVGGTEAFF
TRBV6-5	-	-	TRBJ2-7	TGTGCCAGCAGTGGTACAACGACGCGGGACCAGTACTTC	CASSGTTTRDQYF
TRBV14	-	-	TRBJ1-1	TGTGCCAGCAGCCATTCAGGGCAGAACACTGAAGCTTTCTTT	CASSHSGQNTEAFF
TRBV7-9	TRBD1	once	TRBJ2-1	TGTGCCAGCAGCATGACAGGGGGCCCTACGAATGAGCAGTTCTTC	CASSMTGGPTNEQFF
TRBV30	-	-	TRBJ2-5	TGTGCCTGGAGTATGGCTAGCCAAGAGACCCAGTACTTC	CAWSMASQETQYF
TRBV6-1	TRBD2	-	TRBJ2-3	TGTGCCAGCAGTGATGGCCTCAGCGGGGGGGCAGATACGCAGTATTTT	CASSDGLSGGADTQYF
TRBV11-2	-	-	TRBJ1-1	TGTGCCAGCAGCTCAATTCAGAGAAGCGACACTGAAGCTTTCTTT	CASSSIQRSDTEAFF
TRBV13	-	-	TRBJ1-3	TGTGCCAGCAGCTCCGGGGGGGTCGGAAACACCATATATTTT	CASSSGGVGNTIYF
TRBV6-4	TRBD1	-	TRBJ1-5	TGTGCCAGCAGTGACGGGCAGGGGGGACAGCCCCAGCATTTT	CASSDGQGGQPQHF
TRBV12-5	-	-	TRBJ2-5	TGTGCTAGTGAGAGGACAGCGCAAGAGACCCAGTACTTC	CASERTAQETQYF
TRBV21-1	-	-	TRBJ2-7	TGTGCCAGCAGCGGTGGGAATTTAAGGGGCGGGAGGGTCTCCTACGAGCAGTACTTC	CASSGGNLRGGRVSYEQYF
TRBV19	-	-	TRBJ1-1	TGTGCCAGTAGTCCCCCAGAGACATACACTGAAGCTTTCTTT	CASSPPETYTEAFF
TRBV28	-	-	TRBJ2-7	TGTGCCAGCAGCCCCCGGACTACCCAAAGCTCCTACGAGCAGTACTTC	CASSPRTTQSSYEQYF
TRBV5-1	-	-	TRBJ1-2	TGCGCCAGCAGCTTGGCCGGGTACAGGGATGGCTACACCTTC	CASSLAGYRDGYTF
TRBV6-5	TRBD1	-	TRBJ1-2	TGTGCCAGCAGTTTGGACAGGGGGAGAGGCTACACCTTC	CASSLDRGRGYTF
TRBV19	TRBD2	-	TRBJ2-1	TGTGCCAGTAGCGGGGGGGACTACTACAATGAGCAGTTCTTC	CASSGGDYYNEQFF
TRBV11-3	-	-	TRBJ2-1	TGTGCCAGCAGCGGGGGGGGCTCCGTCAGTGAGCAGTTCTTC	CASSGGGSVSEQFF
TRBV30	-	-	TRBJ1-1	TGTGCCTGGATCGGGGAGGAAGCTTTCTTT	CAWIGEEAFF
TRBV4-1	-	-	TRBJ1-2	TGCGCCAGCAGCCAAGATATACGGACGGGGAACTATGGCTACACCTTC	CASSQDIRTGNYGYTF
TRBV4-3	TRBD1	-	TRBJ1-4	TGCGCCAGCAGCCAATGGGCCCAGGGGGATGAAAAACTGTTTTTT	CASSQWAQGDEKLFF
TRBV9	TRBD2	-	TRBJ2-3	TGTGCCAGCAGCCCCTCCGGGAGGGCAGATACGCAGTATTTT	CASSPSGRADTQYF
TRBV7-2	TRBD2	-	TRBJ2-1	TGTGCCAGCAGCTTATGGGTTAGCGGGCCATACTCCTACAATGAGCAGTTCTTC	CASSLWVSGPYSYNEQFF
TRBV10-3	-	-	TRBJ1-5	TGTGCCATCAGTGACGACAACCATAGCAATCAGCCCCAGCATTTT	CAISDDNHSNQPQHF
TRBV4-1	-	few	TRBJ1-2	TGCGCCAGCAGCCAAGCGGTTACACGAAGGGGCTCGAGGGGCTACACCTTC	CASSQAVTRRGSRGYTF
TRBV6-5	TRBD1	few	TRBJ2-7	TGTGCCAGCAGTTACTCACAGGGGTACACCTACGAGCAGTACTTC	CASSYSQGYTYEQYF
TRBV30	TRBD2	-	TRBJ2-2	TGTGCCTGGAGGGGACTAGCGGGAGTAGGAGGGGAGCTGTTTTTT	CAWRGLAGVGGELFF
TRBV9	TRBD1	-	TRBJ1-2	TGTGCCAGCAGCGTAATCCCAACGGGACAGGGGATCGATGGCTACACCTTC	CASSVIPTGQGIDGYTF
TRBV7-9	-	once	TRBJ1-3	TGTGCCAGCAGCTTCCGGACAGCCTCTGGAAACACCATATATTTT	CASSFRTASGNTIYF
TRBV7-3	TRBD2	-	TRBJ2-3	TGTGCCAGCAGCTTAGACAGCGGGGGGGCCTCAGATACGCAGTATTTT	CASSLDSGGASDTQYF